The 21 T cell receptor beta chains given below trace back to one sample, sequenced in a study of blood T cell repertoires in COVID-19. The repertoire was sequenced with immunoSEQ multiplex PCR; TCRdb's copy has only in-frame clones and lacks some. Here the sample spans hundreds of thousands of clones, about 83% being singletons. Material: peripheral blood. Source of these receptors: a woman aged 25 to 45 with COVID-19, enrolled during active disease.

This chain uses TRBV4-3 with TRBJ2-1, with D tentatively TRBD1 (5 bases). The CDR3 is 13 amino acids. Trimming removed 0 bases at V and 10 bases at J, with 10 bases between. Per the germline V gene, CDR1 is LGHNA and CDR2 is YSLEER. The CDR3 loop is CASSQEFQGEQFF. DNA of the CDR3: TGCGCCAGCAGCCAAGAGTTCCAGGGCGAGCAGTTCTTC.

The chain is built from TRBV6-5 and TRBJ2-3; 8 bases fit TRBD2. After removal of 3 bases from V and 2 bases from J, the junction contained 7 bases not matched to a gene. The germline CDR1 and CDR2 sequences are MNHEY and SVGAGI. CDR3 length: 16 residues. Here the CDR3 DNA reads TGTGCCAGCAGTTATTCTGGCGGGGGGATCACAGATACGCAGTATTTT. This codes for CASSYSGGGITDTQYF.

V gene TRBV30 combines with J gene TRBJ2-1, with TRBD2 as a possible D gene (6 bases). The V gene's germline CDR1 is GTSNPN and CDR2 SVGIG (reference sequence). The CDR3 totals 14 residues. Trimming stripped 1 base from V and 9 bases from J, with 16 bases between. CDR3 in amino acids: CAWSALLGGGEQFF. In DNA form, the CDR3 reads TGTGCCTGGAGTGCCCTGTTGGGGGGAGGTGAGCAGTTCTTC.

This clone has more than one count but fewer than ten. The chain carries TRBV3-1 (or the pseudogene TRBV3-2) and TRBJ2-2; weak D call: TRBD1 (5 bases). CDR3 length: 13 residues. V shed 6 bases and J shed 5 bases, with 10 bases lying between them. Germline V CDR1 and CDR2: LGHDT, YNNKEL (reference sequence). CDR3 sequence reads: CASSRPGTGELFF. CDR3 nucleotide sequence: TGTGCCAGCAGTCGGCCAGGGACCGGGGAGCTGTTTTTT.

The chain employs TRBV4-3 and TRBJ2-1; 8 bases match TRBD2. This CDR3 is 17 amino acids long. The J segment lost 4 bases and the V segment lost 4 bases, leaving 12 bases of the junction unmatched. Germline loops: CDR1 LGHNA, CDR2 YSLEER. The CDR3 loop is CASSLWEGSGSYNEQFF. The CDR3 DNA reads TGCGCCAGCAGCCTTTGGGAAGGAAGCGGGAGTTACAATGAGCAGTTCTTC.

The V gene is TRBV28, the J gene TRBJ2-7; the match to TRBD1 covers 8 bases. Unmatched junction bases numbered 8, after V lost 7 bases and J lost 3 bases. The CDR3 runs to 14 residues. CDR1 is MDHEN and CDR2 is SYDVKM in the germline V gene. CDR3 loop: CASTKTGGYYEQYF. In nucleotides, the CDR3 is TGTGCCAGCACCAAAACAGGGGGTTACTACGAGCAGTACTTC.

CDR3 loop: CASYPGTGELFF. The CDR3 DNA sequence: TGTGCCAGCTACCCCGGGACCGGGGAGCTGTTTTTT. The V call is TRBV18, the J call TRBJ2-2; D is undetermined. Germline CDR1 and CDR2: KGHSH and LQKENI. CDR3 length: 12 residues. V shed 7 bases and J shed 5 bases, with 8 bases lying between them.

The chain uses TRBV7-9 and TRBJ2-1; 12 nucleotides line up with TRBD2. The germline gives CDR1 SEHNR, CDR2 FQNEAQ (reference sequence). J was trimmed by 7 bases and V by 0 bases; bases with no gene match: 10. The CDR3 sequence is 18 residues long. The CDR3 sequence is CASSLAGSSGGVSNEQFF. The CDR3 DNA sequence: TGTGCCAGCAGCTTAGCGGGTTCTAGCGGGGGGGTTTCAAATGAGCAGTTCTTC. The entire variable domain, with the rest obtained from reference TRBV7-9 and TRBJ2-1, is as follows: DTGVSQNPRHKITKRGQNVTFRCDPISEHNRLYWYRQTLGQGPEFLTYFQNEAQLEKSRLLSDRFSAERPKGSFSTLEIQRTEQGDSAMYLCASSLAGSSGGVSNEQFFGPGTRLTVL.

The V gene is TRBV5-6, the J gene TRBJ1-2; no reliable D call. Germline loops: CDR1 SGHDT, CDR2 YYEEEE. The CDR3 loop spans 13 amino acids. V was trimmed by 2 bases and J by 2 bases, leaving 7 bases between them. CDR3 sequence: CASSLGRNYGYTF. As DNA, the CDR3 is TGTGCCAGCAGCTTAGGCAGGAACTATGGCTACACCTTC.

This rearrangement joins TRBV9 to TRBJ2-5; a weak D match, TRBD2 (6 bases). This CDR3 is 14 amino acids long. CDR1 and CDR2 from the germline V gene are SGDLS and YYNGEE. V dropped 4 bases and J dropped 5 bases, with 15 bases sitting between them. CDR3 sequence: CASSFGPAGETQYF. The CDR3 coding sequence is TGTGCCAGCAGCTTCGGCCCGGCGGGGGAGACCCAGTACTTC.

The rearrangement uses TRBV5-6 and TRBJ1-2; 10 nucleotides align to TRBD1. CDR1 SGHDT and CDR2 YYEEEE come from the germline V gene. V lost 0 bases to trimming and J lost 4 bases; unmatched junction nucleotides: 3. This CDR3 contains 15 residues. CDR3 DNA: TGTGCCAGCAGCTTGGAAGGGACAGGGGTCTATGGCTACACCTTC. It yields the protein CASSLEGTGVYGYTF. The complete variable domain, with remaining parts taken from reference TRBV5-6 and TRBJ1-2, reads DAGVTQSPTHLIKTRGQQVTLRCSPKSGHDTVSWYQQALGQGPQFIFQYYEEEERQRGNFPDRFSGHQFPNYSSELNVNALLLGDSALYLCASSLEGTGVYGYTFGSGTRLTVV.

This rearrangement joins TRBV28 to TRBJ1-5; 8 positions agree with TRBD1. Germline V CDR1 and CDR2: MDHEN, SYDVKM. J lost 7 bases, V lost 7 bases, and 9 bases had no gene match. CDR3 length: 14 residues. In DNA form, the CDR3 reads TGTGCCAGCATCCCAGGGGGCGCGTGGCAGCCCCAGCATTTT. This codes for CASIPGGAWQPQHF.

This chain links TRBV18 with TRBJ2-5; 9 nucleotides match TRBD2. Germline V CDR1 and CDR2: KGHSH, LQKENI. Germline trimming cut 2 bases from V and 5 bases from J; bases unmatched to any gene: 6. The CDR3 has 15 residues. This CDR3 reads CASSPGSGSEETQYF. The CDR3 nucleotides read TGTGCCAGCTCACCAGGTAGCGGGAGTGAGGAGACCCAGTACTTC. The full variable domain, completed using reference TRBV18 and TRBJ2-5, is NAGVMQNPRHLVRRRGQEARLRCSPMKGHSHVYWYRQLPEEGLKFMVYLQKENIIDESGMPKERFSAEFPKEGPSILRIQQVVRGDSAAYFCASSPGSGSEETQYFGPGTRLLVL.

This clone has just one count. The chain employs TRBV19 and TRBJ2-1; 7 bases map to TRBD2. The CDR3 totals 15 residues. The V segment lost 5 bases and the J segment 5 bases; nucleotides outside the gene matches: 9. Germline assignment: CDR1 LNHDA and CDR2 SQIVND (reference sequence). This CDR3 reads CASSGRIAGDNEQFF. CDR3 DNA sequence: TGTGCCAGTAGTGGACGAATTGCGGGAGACAATGAGCAGTTCTTC.

This clone is a singleton in its sample. The genes are TRBV9 and TRBJ2-2, with 11 positions matching TRBD2. CDR1 is SGDLS, CDR2 YYNGEE, per germline. Trimming took 6 bases from V and 5 from J; bases not matched to a gene: 12. The CDR3 runs 17 residues. As DNA, the CDR3 is TGTGCCAGCACCTCTCCCCTAGCGGGGGGTATGACCGGGGAGCTGTTTTTT. It codes for CASTSPLAGGMTGELFF.

The V and J genes are TRBV19 and TRBJ1-1; D ambiguous. Germline assignment: CDR1 LNHDA and CDR2 SQIVND (reference sequence). Trimming removed 3 bases from V and 2 bases from J, with 10 bases in between. This CDR3 region has 14 residues. CDR3 residues: CASSMDSDNTEAFF. CDR3 in DNA: TGTGCCAGTAGTATGGACTCCGACAACACTGAAGCTTTCTTT.

This clone was counted once. The chain has TRBV4-3 and TRBJ1-6, with D possibly matching TRBD1 (5 bases). Trimming removed 0 bases from V and 8 bases from J, with 14 bases in between. This CDR3 comprises 16 residues. Per germline, CDR1 LGHNA and CDR2 YSLEER. The DNA for the CDR3 is TGCGCCAGCAGCCAAGATCAAGTAGGGGAATATTCACCCCTCCACTTT. Translating it yields CASSQDQVGEYSPLHF.

CDR3 DNA sequence: TGTGCCAGCAGTAACCGGGAAGCGTGGGAGACCCAGTACTTC. It translates to CASSNREAWETQYF. V gene TRBV6-2 or TRBV6-3 combines with J gene TRBJ2-5, with D possibly matching TRBD2 (5 bases). The CDR3 extends over 14 amino acids. The germline V gene encodes CDR1 MNHEY and CDR2 SVGEGT. V was trimmed by 5 bases and J by 5 bases, leaving 15 bases between them.

V gene TRBV7-9 combines with J gene TRBJ2-7, with 12 bases fitting TRBD1. This CDR3 contains 16 residues. V was clipped by 11 bases and J by 1 base; unmatched bases: 12. Germline V CDR1 and CDR2: SEHNR, FQNEAQ (reference sequence). The CDR3 DNA reads as TGTGCCTGCGGTGGGACAGGGGGCGCCGCTTCCTACGAGCAGTACTTC. This sequence encodes CACGGTGGAASYEQYF.

About this clone: The same CDR3 can be traced to other DNA sequences in this sample. The rearrangement links TRBV7-2 to TRBJ1-5; D not resolved. V dropped 1 base and J dropped 9 bases, with 10 bases sitting between them. Per germline, CDR1 SGHTA and CDR2 FQGNSA. The CDR3 runs to 13 residues. The CDR3 is CASSLDGERPQHF. The DNA for the CDR3 is TGTGCCAGCAGCTTAGACGGGGAACGGCCCCAGCATTTT.

The CDR3 DNA is TGTGCCAGCAAGGCAGGGGGGCCCGCAGATACGCAGTATTTT. Protein product: CASKAGGPADTQYF. The chain has TRBV6-5 and TRBJ2-3; TRBD1 might be the D (7 bases). Germline V gene data show CDR1 as MNHEY and CDR2 as SVGAGI. The germline V and J ends were trimmed by 7 bases and 4 bases, with 15 bases remaining between them. The CDR3 covers 14 residues.